Below, 18 T cell receptor beta chains from the same sample are listed, as sequenced in a study of cytomegalovirus exposure and HLA in healthy donors. PCR was performed using 60 Vbeta and 13 Jbeta primers. The method was immunoSEQ multiplex PCR; TCRdb's version includes in-frame clones alone and lacks a portion of them. The top ten clones hold over 2.5% of a sample with about 160,000 clones, about 65% of them seen once. What was sequenced was PBMCs. The receptor set was obtained from a woman in her thirties in good health and CMV-seronegative.

The chain links TRBV27 to TRBJ2-7, with 11 bases aligning to TRBD2. Trimming took 7 bases from V and 7 from J; bases not matched to a gene: 9. The germline V gene has CDR1 MNHEY and CDR2 SMNVEV (reference sequence). The CDR3 contains 14 residues. Here the CDR3 reads CASKGSGRGIEQYF. In nucleotides, the CDR3 is TGTGCCAGCAAGGGTAGCGGGAGGGGGATTGAGCAGTACTTC.

This sequence joins TRBV23-1 and TRBJ2-7; tentative D call: TRBD1 (6 bases). TRBV23-1 is an ORF, and what it does is uncertain. The CDR3 extends over 14 amino acids. Trimming shortened V by 7 bases and J by 2 bases, and 15 bases separated the two germline ends. CDR3 sequence reads: CASNSTGPTYEQYF. The CDR3 DNA reads TGCGCCAGCAACTCGACAGGACCTACCTACGAGCAGTACTTC.

This clone was observed a handful of times. The chain recombines TRBV2 with TRBJ2-5; 7 bases agree with TRBD2. With the DNA end fitting TRBJ2-7 better, the J assignment may be wrong. In germline, CDR1 is SNHLY, CDR2 FYNNEI. The length of the CDR3 is 15 residues. The CDR3 reads CASNRGTIVSYEQYF. For the CDR3, the DNA is TGTGCCAGCAACCGCGGGACTATCGTTTCCTACGAGCAGTACTTC.

The rearrangement links TRBV5-4 to TRBJ1-2; 9 nucleotides match TRBD1. V lost 2 bases and J lost 4; bases outside the gene matches: 6. This CDR3 is 15 amino acids long. Germline V gene data show CDR1 as SGHNT and CDR2 as YYREEE (reference sequence). In nucleotides, the CDR3 is TGTGCCAGCAGCTTTATTACAGGGGGCATCTATGGCTACACCTTC. Amino acid sequence: CASSFITGGIYGYTF.

V and J are TRBV7-3 and TRBJ2-2; 8 nucleotides agree with TRBD1. The CDR3 runs 16 residues. Germline V lookup: CDR1 SGHTA, CDR2 FQGTGA. The J segment lost 4 bases and the V segment lost 5 bases, leaving 9 bases of the junction unmatched. The CDR3 sequence is CASSNIQGATTGELFF. CDR3 coding DNA: TGTGCCAGCAGCAATATCCAGGGGGCGACCACCGGGGAGCTGTTTTTT.

The chain carries TRBV7-9 and TRBJ1-1; 7 nucleotides align to TRBD1. Per germline, CDR1 SEHNR and CDR2 FQNEAQ (reference sequence). The CDR3 has 18 amino acids. The trim removed 0 bases at V and 2 bases at J, leaving 12 bases unmatched. CDR3 sequence: CASSLAGGAYVGNTEAFF. CDR3 nucleotide sequence: TGTGCCAGCAGCTTAGCAGGGGGCGCTTATGTCGGAAACACTGAAGCTTTCTTT. The full variable domain, with the rest looked up from reference TRBV7-9 and TRBJ1-1, is DTGVSQNPRHKITKRGQNVTFRCDPISEHNRLYWYRQTLGQGPEFLTYFQNEAQLEKSRLLSDRFSAERPKGSFSTLEIQRTEQGDSAMYLCASSLAGGAYVGNTEAFFGQGTRLTVV.

The chain links TRBV7-9 to TRBJ2-3; 7 bases line up with TRBD1. V shed 0 bases, J shed 5 bases, and the junction held 5 bases outside the gene matches. Germline V gene lookup returns CDR1 SEHNR and CDR2 FQNEAQ (reference sequence). The CDR3 is made up of 15 amino acids. The CDR3 protein is CASSLAVGGQDTQYF. For the CDR3, the DNA is TGTGCCAGCAGCTTAGCTGTAGGGGGCCAAGATACGCAGTATTTT.

V and J are TRBV6-1 and TRBJ1-5, with 8 bases matching TRBD1. This CDR3 spans 16 amino acids. J lost 0 bases, V lost 1 base, and 2 bases had no gene match. CDR1 and CDR2 (germline): MNHNS, SASEGT. DNA for the CDR3: TGTGCCAGCAGTGAAGGGACAGGGTATAGCAATCAGCCCCAGCATTTT. Encoded protein: CASSEGTGYSNQPQHF.

The chain is built from TRBV6-6 and TRBJ1-1, with no clear D. The CDR3 consists of 13 residues. The germline gives CDR1 MNHNY, CDR2 SVGAGI (reference sequence). V lost 6 bases and J 1 base, leaving 9 bases between the germline ends. CDR3 DNA sequence: TGTGCCAGCAGAGGCGGATCGAACACTGAAGCTTTCTTT. The encoded protein is CASRGGSNTEAFF.

The chain has TRBV2 and TRBJ2-5; D uncertain. The DNA end lines up better with TRBJ2-7; the J call may be wrong. Germline CDR1 and CDR2: SNHLY and FYNNEI. The CDR3 spans 12 residues. Here the CDR3 reads CASNKEVYEQYF. The CDR3 nucleotides read TGTGCCAGCAATAAAGAAGTCTACGAGCAGTACTTC.

The chain recombines TRBV5-1 with TRBJ2-1; 7 bases agree with TRBD2. V gave up 0 bases and J gave up 7 bases; unmatched junction bases: 4. There are 14 residues in the CDR3. Germline V gives CDR1 SGHRS, CDR2 YFSETQ. CDR3 region: CASSLVEGGNEQFF. As DNA, the CDR3 is TGCGCCAGCAGCTTGGTCGAGGGAGGGAATGAGCAGTTCTTC.

The CDR3 here is CASGPGTGWGTDTQYF. Written as DNA, the CDR3 is TGTGCTAGTGGACCCGGGACAGGCTGGGGCACAGATACGCAGTATTTT. The rearrangement links TRBV12-5 to TRBJ2-3, with 8 bases matching TRBD1. CDR3 length: 16 amino acids. Germline-derived CDR1 and CDR2 are LGHNT and FRNRAP. V shed 6 bases and J 1 base; nucleotides not matched to a gene: 9.

CDR3 protein: CASTRGTGTGYGYTF. CDR3 coding DNA: TGTGCCAGCACCCGTGGGACAGGGACGGGCTATGGCTACACCTTC. The chain is built from TRBV5-6 and TRBJ1-2, with 9 bases lining up with TRBD1. V was clipped by 6 bases and J by 4 bases; unmatched bases: 10. In germline, CDR1 is SGHDT, CDR2 YYEEEE. The CDR3 spans 15 residues.

The gene calls are TRBV29-1 and TRBJ1-2; D unresolved. The V gene lost 5 bases and the J gene lost 6 bases, with 10 bases spanning the gap. Germline V CDR1 and CDR2: SQVTM, ANQGSEA. The CDR3 length is 11 residues. The chain's CDR3 is CSVSGVNGYTF. In nucleotides, the CDR3 is TGCAGCGTTTCAGGCGTTAATGGCTACACCTTC. Using reference TRBV29-1 and TRBJ1-2 for the parts outside the CDR3, the full variable domain is SAVISQKPSRDICQRGTSLTIQCQVDSQVTMMFWYRQQPGQSLTLIATANQGSEATYESGFVIDKFPISRPNLTFSTLTVSNMSPEDSSIYLCSVSGVNGYTFGSGTRLTVV.

This clone was counted between two and nine times. The rearrangement joins TRBV4-3 to TRBJ2-7; 7 nucleotides line up with TRBD2. V was clipped by 0 bases and J by 5 bases; unmatched bases: 7. CDR1 LGHNA and CDR2 YSLEER come from the germline V gene. CDR3 size: 15 residues. As DNA, the CDR3 is TGCGCCAGCAGCCAAGATCTTCGGGGGAGGGACGAGCAGTACTTC. This codes for CASSQDLRGRDEQYF.

CDR3 bases: TGTGCCAGCAGCTTGGTAGGGGGATCGATCTACGAGCAGTACTTC. It yields the protein CASSLVGGSIYEQYF. The chain is built from TRBV5-4 and TRBJ2-7; perhaps TRBD1 as D (6 bases). The CDR3 length is 15 residues. Trimming removed 0 bases at V and 3 bases at J, with 13 bases between. Germline lookup yields CDR1 SGHNT and CDR2 YYREEE (reference sequence).

This rearrangement joins TRBV27 to TRBJ1-1; D gene uncertain. Germline V CDR1 and CDR2: MNHEY, SMNVEV (reference sequence). The CDR3 runs to 12 residues. V lost 5 bases and J 5 bases, leaving 9 bases between the germline ends. The CDR3 DNA is TGTGCCAGCAGTCCCCCGGGAACTGAAGCTTTCTTT. Residues: CASSPPGTEAFF.

This rearrangement joins TRBV19 to TRBJ1-5, with 9 bases lining up with TRBD1. The CDR3 sequence is 18 residues long. Germline trimming cut 6 bases from V and 0 bases from J; bases unmatched to any gene: 12. Germline V gives CDR1 LNHDA, CDR2 SQIVND (reference sequence). This chain's CDR3 is CASSLDRGGIYSNQPQHF. The CDR3 nucleotides are TGTGCCAGTAGCCTGGACAGGGGCGGAATATATAGCAATCAGCCCCAGCATTTT.